This T cell receptor beta chain was found in a study of OX40 agonist ivuxolimab in advanced cancers. About the investigation overall: Ivuxolimab, which targeted the costimulatory receptor OX40 (CD134), was an agonistic, fully human IgG2 monoclonal antibody. Intravenous ivuxolimab was administered to patients every 2 weeks at six dose levels: 0.01, 0.1, 0.3, 1.5, 3 and 10 mg/kg. Of the approximately 50 dose-escalation patients, hepatocellular carcinoma was present in about 20, melanoma in approximately 15, renal cell carcinoma in 9 and head and neck cancer in 9. In the dose-escalation cohort, around four fifths of patients were male, and the mean age was approximately 60 years, with a range of about 23 to 80. Patients were allowed to have had prior anti-PD-1, anti-PD-L1 or anti-CTLA-4 therapy, and 30% to 40% of the dose-escalation patients had been treated with checkpoint inhibitors. Partial responses occurred in three dose-escalation patients: two with cutaneous melanoma and one with hepatocellular carcinoma. Peripheral TCRbeta sequencing aimed to test whether ivuxolimab altered TCR sequence diversity and caused clonal T-cell expansion. The paper reports the monotherapy dose-escalation portion (N of about 47 patients) of the phase I ivuxolimab trial. Overall results and qualifications from the work: Clonal expansion of both CD4+ and CD8+ blood T cells was observed from baseline to week 6 at doses 0.1 to 3.0 mg/kg. In the 0.1-3.0 mg/kg groups, partial responders had among the lowest normalized peripheral clonal expansion, particularly in CD8+ T cells. After ivuxolimab, expanded clones were on average more numerous among CD8+ T cells than among CD4+ T cells. Low levels of normalized T-cell clonal expansion were also seen in some patients who did not respond. Antigen specificity was not determined for the clonally expanded peripheral T cells.

For sequencing of the TCRbeta CDR3 region, genomic DNA was extracted from the sorted cells. The immunoSEQ Assay was used to sequence the TCRbeta CDR3 regions. Not all clones reach the TCRdb copy of this immuneACCESS table, which keeps in-frame sequences only. Checked studies attribute under half of the gap to unresolved V genes and leave the rest unexplained. Across this sample there are 53,000 or so clones, with 79% seen only once. The ten largest clones take up less than 2.5% of the sample. Patients with autoimmune disease history or receiving systemic immunosuppression were excluded from the trial. Peripheral blood for TCR sequencing was collected from all dose cohorts at baseline, on cycle 4 day 1, and on cycle 7 day 1. Samples came from an open-label, multicenter, first-in-human phase I dose-escalation trial of ivuxolimab. Adults with locally advanced or metastatic melanoma, renal cell carcinoma, hepatocellular carcinoma or head and neck squamous cell carcinoma were enrolled in the trial. Before TCR sequencing, CD4+ T cells and CD8+ T cells were sorted from peripheral blood as separate populations.

On this clone: Its target antigen remains unknown. Per-nucleotide qualities are absent, and no much larger clonotype sits a single base away.

The junction carries 8 bases between V and J, which are trimmed by 6 bases and 6 bases respectively. The germline V gene (reference sequence) supplies CDR1 DFQATT and CDR2 SNEGSKA. The CDR3 spans 11 residues, from the cysteine through the phenylalanine. CDR3 DNA only is kept here, 33 bases in frame from base 1. This clonotype originated in an adult with an advanced solid tumor such as melanoma, head and neck, liver or kidney cancer. The rearrangement combines TRBV20-1 with TRBJ1-4; no D gene can be assigned with confidence. Source: CD4+ or CD8+ T cells sorted from blood, taken in a trial of the OX40 agonist ivuxolimab. Here the CDR3 is given as CSALEDEKLFF. At the DNA level, the sequence is TGCAGTGCCCTTGAGGATGAAAAACTGTTTTTT.